These 17 T cell receptor beta chains were sequenced from one sample in a study of Ad26.COV2.S vaccination and SARS-CoV-2 variants. Produced via immunoSEQ multiplex PCR; TCRdb's table is partial and in-frame only. Of about 470,000 clones detected, less than 95% appear once; the ten largest clones hold less than 5.5%. The treatment was: about 20 received Ad26.COV2.S at low or high dose, single or two shots; 5 received placebo; per-sample allocation not given. Samples came from day 63 after the first vaccine or placebo injection. Here the sequenced sample was peripheral blood, taken in a trial of Ad26.COV2.S vaccine versus placebo. These TCRs come from a person aged 18-60 years who received the Ad26.COV2.S COVID-19 vaccine or a placebo.

The sample holds a few counts of this clone. This sequence joins TRBV10-3 and TRBJ1-5, with TRBD1 matching 10 bases. V trimming: 0 bases; J trimming: 1 base; junction bases outside the gene matches: 0. From germline, CDR1 is ENHRY and CDR2 SYGVKD. CDR3 length equals 16 residues. The CDR3 nucleotides read TGTGCCATCAGTGAGTCGGGACAGGGGAGCAATCAGCCCCAGCATTTT. Translating gives CAISESGQGSNQPQHF.

The chain links TRBV19 to TRBJ2-5; 11 bases are shared with TRBD2. This CDR3 spans 18 amino acids. CDR1 LNHDA and CDR2 SQIVND come from the germline V gene (reference sequence). V was pared by 9 bases and J by 1 base, with 16 bases of the junction left unmatched. The CDR3 region is CASRRTGPGLAAQETQYF. The CDR3 DNA reads as TGTGCCAGCCGACGGACAGGACCGGGACTAGCGGCCCAAGAGACCCAGTACTTC.

V gene TRBV5-4 combines with J gene TRBJ2-5, with TRBD1 identical over 7 bases. CDR3 size: 15 residues. Unmatched junction bases numbered 8, after V lost 4 bases and J lost 2 bases. Germline CDR1 is SGHNT and CDR2 is YYREEE (reference sequence). The CDR3 DNA is TGTGCCAGCAGCCCACGCCGGGACAGACAAGAGACCCAGTACTTC. It is translated as CASSPRRDRQETQYF.

The chain employs TRBV9 and TRBJ2-3, with a weak D call TRBD2 (6 bases). The V gene lost 4 bases and the J gene lost 0 bases, with 24 bases spanning the gap. CDR3 length equals 19 residues. Germline CDR1 and CDR2: SGDLS and YYNGEE. CDR3 sequence (DNA): TGTGCCAGCAGCCCTAAGGGTTCGGGAGTAGGATCTAGCACAGATACGCAGTATTTT. Encoded protein: CASSPKGSGVGSSTDTQYF.

The V and J genes are TRBV5-1 and TRBJ2-1, with a possible D match to TRBD2 (6 bases). V shed 4 bases and J shed 0 bases, with 11 bases lying between them. There are 15 residues in the CDR3. The germline gives CDR1 SGHRS, CDR2 YFSETQ. DNA for the CDR3: TGCGCCAGCAGCGGGGACTCATCCTCCTACAATGAGCAGTTCTTC. It yields the protein CASSGDSSSYNEQFF.

V is TRBV5-1 and J is TRBJ2-1, with D possibly matching TRBD2 (5 bases). The germline V gene has CDR1 SGHRS and CDR2 YFSETQ. V gave up 4 bases and J gave up 4 bases, with 18 bases separating them. This CDR3 comprises 16 residues. The CDR3 loop reads CASSAGSEARYNEQFF. DNA for the CDR3: TGCGCCAGCAGCGCGGGCTCAGAGGCCCGATACAATGAGCAGTTCTTC.

The chain has TRBV6-2 or TRBV6-3 and TRBJ2-7, with D perhaps matching TRBD2 (5 bases). The CDR3 consists of 17 residues. Trimming cost V 0 bases and J 3 bases, with 18 bases left between them. Germline V gene data show CDR1 as MNHEY and CDR2 as SVGEGT. CDR3 in amino acids: CASSYSVGRGIYYEQYF. In DNA form, the CDR3 reads TGTGCCAGCAGTTACTCGGTTGGTCGAGGGATCTACTACGAGCAGTACTTC.

The chain employs TRBV7-3 and TRBJ2-2; D is unclear. V lost 2 bases and J lost 1, with 14 bases in between. This CDR3 has 17 amino acids. The germline gives CDR1 SGHTA, CDR2 FQGTGA. CDR3 nucleotides: TGTGCCAGCAGCTTACAATCGATGGCGTTGAACACCGGGGAGCTGTTTTTT. Its translation is CASSLQSMALNTGELFF.

The gene calls are TRBV10-3 and TRBJ2-5, with D tentatively TRBD2 (6 bases). Germline V lookup: CDR1 ENHRY, CDR2 SYGVKD. The CDR3 loop spans 14 amino acids. Trimming removed 8 bases at V and 4 bases at J, with 17 bases between. The CDR3 DNA follows: TGTGCCATCGGGTTAATGGCGGGAAGAGAGACCCAGTACTTC. It specifies CAIGLMAGRETQYF.

This sequence joins TRBV5-1 and TRBJ1-2; the match to TRBD1 covers 8 bases. Germline CDR1 reads SGHRS; CDR2 reads YFSETQ. V shed 2 bases, J shed 4 bases, and the junction held 4 bases outside the gene matches. The CDR3 loop spans 14 amino acids. DNA for the CDR3: TGCGCCAGCAGCTTTGGCAGGGGGCCCTATGGCTACACCTTC. This gives the protein CASSFGRGPYGYTF.

The chain recombines TRBV18 with TRBJ2-7; D may be TRBD1 (5 bases). Looked up from germline, CDR1 is KGHSH and CDR2 is LQKENI. The CDR3 contains 15 residues. With 3 bases removed from V and 1 base from J, the gap between germline ends came to 13 bases. CDR3 amino acids: CASSPRTGISYEQYF. The CDR3 bases are TGTGCCAGCTCACCTAGAACAGGAATTTCCTACGAGCAGTACTTC.

This clone was recorded a few times. This same CDR3 is encoded by further DNA sequences in the sample. This chain links TRBV12-3 or TRBV12-4 with TRBJ1-1; no reliable D call. CDR3 size: 13 residues. The V gene lost 2 bases and the J gene lost 4 bases, with 8 bases spanning the gap. CDR3 nucleotides: TGTGCCAGCAGTTTACGGGGAGGCACTGAAGCTTTCTTT. Translation gives CASSLRGGTEAFF.

As DNA, the CDR3 is TGTGCCAGCAGCTTAGGACAGAGCAATCAGCCCCAGCATTTT. Translated: CASSLGQSNQPQHF. The gene calls are TRBV5-4 and TRBJ1-5; D possibly corresponds to TRBD1 (6 bases). Trimming removed 2 bases from V and 1 base from J, with 7 bases in between. The CDR3 loop spans 14 amino acids. The germline V gene encodes CDR1 SGHNT and CDR2 YYREEE (reference sequence). The whole variable domain, remainder taken from reference TRBV5-4 and TRBJ1-5, is ETGVTQSPTHLIKTRGQQVTLRCSSQSGHNTVSWYQQALGQGPQFIFQYYREEENGRGNFPPRFSGLQFPNYSSELNVNALELDDSALYLCASSLGQSNQPQHFGDGTRLSIL.

This chain joins TRBV28 and TRBJ2-1, with 10 bases fitting TRBD1. Trimming cost V 9 bases and J 1 base; bases outside gene matches: 6. Germline CDR1 is MDHEN and CDR2 is SYDVKM. The CDR3 is made up of 15 amino acids. DNA for the CDR3: TGTGCCAGAACCCGGGACAGGGGTTCCTACAATGAGCAGTTCTTC. It codes for CARTRDRGSYNEQFF.

This sequence joins TRBV4-1 and TRBJ2-1, with D uncertain. CDR3 length: 15 amino acids. Per germline, CDR1 MGHRA and CDR2 YSYEKL. The ends were cut back, 4 bases at V and 2 bases at J, with 12 bases in the middle. The CDR3 nucleotides are TGCGCCAGCAGCCTTCTGGGGATCCCCTACAATGAGCAGTTCTTC. This translates into CASSLLGIPYNEQFF.

The V gene is TRBV5-1, the J gene TRBJ2-2; 8 nucleotides match TRBD1. The CDR3 totals 15 residues. The V gene end was trimmed by 1 base and the J gene end by 11 bases; junction bases not matched to a gene: 10. Germline CDR1 and CDR2: SGHRS and YFSETQ. CDR3 protein: CASSLRTGGSGELFF. CDR3 nucleotides: TGCGCCAGCAGCTTGCGTACAGGGGGTTCGGGAGAGCTGTTTTTT. Complete variable domain (other parts from reference TRBV5-1 and TRBJ2-2): KAGVTQTPRYLIKTRGQQVTLSCSPISGHRSVSWYQQTPGQGLQFLFEYFSETQRNKGNFPGRFSGRQFSNSRSEMNVSTLELGDSALYLCASSLRTGGSGELFFGEGSRLTVL.

The chain employs TRBV2 and TRBJ2-1; the match to TRBD2 covers 7 bases. Germline CDR1 is SNHLY and CDR2 is FYNNEI. Trimming cost V 4 bases and J 6 bases; bases outside gene matches: 9. The CDR3 contains 15 residues. The CDR3 loop is CASSVGRLAGNEQFF. The CDR3 nucleotides are TGTGCCAGCAGTGTAGGGAGACTAGCTGGCAATGAGCAGTTCTTC.